This T cell receptor (beta chain) is from a study of shared clonotypes between healthy human individuals. Overall study findings and caveats: The expectation was that sequencing depth would affect clonotype sharing among donors.

About this clone itself: The antigen is undetermined.

The data were produced by immunoSEQ multiplex PCR, yet TCRdb's version contains in-frame clones alone and is incomplete. The table has millions of clones, 85% to 95% seen once. The naive CD8 subset, CD45RO-negative cells positively selected for CCR7, excluded terminally differentiated effector memory CD45RA+ cells. The clonotype originates from a man aged 18-30 years in good health. Some clones in this sample may be carry-over from other donors' samples. The sample taken for sequencing was naive CD8+ T cells from PBMCs.

The CDR3 coding sequence is TGTGCCAGCAGCTTACGGGGTAGCGGGAGCCGCACAGATACGCAGTATTTT. Translating it yields CASSLRGSGSRTDTQYF. The chain has TRBV7-6 and TRBJ2-3; 9 nucleotides match TRBD2. The CDR3 is 17 amino acids. The V gene end was trimmed by 2 bases and the J gene end by 1 base; junction bases not matched to a gene: 7. Germline assignment: CDR1 SGHVS and CDR2 FNYEAQ. The variable domain in full, completed from reference TRBV7-6 and TRBJ2-3, reads GAGVSQSPRYKVTKRGQDVALRCDPISGHVSLYWYRQALGQGPEFLTYFNYEAQQDKSGLPNDRFSAERPEGSISTLTIQRTEQRDSAMYRCASSLRGSGSRTDTQYFGPGTRLTVL.